Following are 14 T cell receptor beta chains from one sample sequenced in a study of blood T cell repertoires in COVID-19. Here immunoSEQ multiplex PCR was the method, and the copy in TCRdb shows in-frame clones only, minus some. The sample records about 240,000 clones, around 81% being singletons. The sample was peripheral blood. The receptors come from a man aged 30 to 39 who had recovered from COVID-19.

J is TRBJ1-1 and V is TRBV6-5, with D unresolved. The CDR3 spans 14 residues. The V gene's germline CDR1 is MNHEY and CDR2 SVGAGI. V shed 6 bases and J shed 5 bases, with 16 bases lying between them. The CDR3 spells CASSHEYQRTEAFF. The DNA for the CDR3 is TGTGCCAGCAGCCACGAGTACCAGAGGACTGAAGCTTTCTTT.

This chain links TRBV12-3 or TRBV12-4 with TRBJ1-2, with TRBD1 identical over 7 bases. CDR3 length: 13 amino acids. V shed 6 bases, J shed 8 bases, and the junction held 9 bases outside the gene matches. In DNA, the CDR3 is TGTGCCAGCAGCCCGGGACAGAATGTCGGCTACACCTTC. As protein: CASSPGQNVGYTF.

This chain joins TRBV5-1 and TRBJ1-6; D is ambiguous. The V gene's germline CDR1 is SGHRS and CDR2 YFSETQ. This CDR3 spans 13 amino acids. The V end lost 0 bases, the J end lost 10 bases, and 8 bases lay between the germline ends. This chain's CDR3 is CASSLVRGSPLHF. The CDR3 region has the DNA TGCGCCAGCAGCTTGGTCCGGGGATCACCCCTCCACTTT.

The genes are TRBV9 and TRBJ2-1, with 12 bases matching TRBD1. With 1 base clipped from V and 7 bases from J, the junction kept 3 bases outside the gene matches. The CDR3 consists of 15 residues. The germline gives CDR1 SGDLS, CDR2 YYNGEE. The DNA for the CDR3 is TGTGCCAGCAGCGTACCGGGACAGGGGGCTAATGAGCAGTTCTTC. Protein sequence: CASSVPGQGANEQFF.

V and J are TRBV5-5 and TRBJ2-2; no firm D call. The CDR3 length is 13 residues. CDR1 is SGHKS and CDR2 is YYEKEE in the germline V gene (reference sequence). V was clipped by 0 bases and J by 6 bases, with 6 bases between them. The CDR3 loop is CASSLGLAGELFF. As DNA, the CDR3 is TGTGCCAGCAGCTTGGGGCTAGCCGGGGAGCTGTTTTTT.

This chain connects TRBV6-6 to TRBJ2-3, with 13 bases identical to TRBD2. The germline CDR1 and CDR2 sequences are MNHNY and SVGAGI (reference sequence). This CDR3 has 16 residues. The V and J ends lost 4 bases and 1 base, in that order; junction bases with no gene match: 2. The CDR3 region has the DNA TGTGCCAGCAGTTCCGGACTAGCGGGGGGCACAGATACGCAGTATTTT. Translated: CASSSGLAGGTDTQYF.

This chain links TRBV4-1 with TRBJ2-5; weak D call: TRBD1 (6 bases). The CDR3 consists of 13 residues. V shed 4 bases and J shed 4 bases, with 10 bases lying between them. Germline CDR1 MGHRA, CDR2 YSYEKL. The CDR3 loop is CASSRTVGETQYF. The CDR3 DNA reads TGCGCCAGCAGCCGGACAGTGGGAGAGACCCAGTACTTC.

The genes are TRBV2 and TRBJ1-6; D not resolved. This CDR3 region has 16 residues. Trimming removed 8 bases at V and 0 bases at J, with 14 bases between. From germline, CDR1 is SNHLY and CDR2 FYNNEI. CDR3 protein: CASVGGLSSYNSPLHF. The CDR3 bases are TGTGCCAGCGTCGGAGGCCTAAGCTCCTATAATTCACCCCTCCACTTT.

J is TRBJ2-3 and V is TRBV27; D is undetermined. This CDR3 has 13 residues. V was pared by 3 bases and J by 3 bases, with 7 bases between. Looked up from germline, CDR1 is MNHEY and CDR2 is SMNVEV (reference sequence). In nucleotides, the CDR3 is TGTGCCAGCAGTTTCTTCGAGACAGATACGCAGTATTTT. This codes for CASSFFETDTQYF.

The chain links TRBV21-1 to TRBJ1-5; the table gives TRBD1 as D, unverified against the DNA. TRBV21-1 is listed as a pseudogene. This CDR3 contains 15 residues. In nucleotides, the CDR3 is TGTGCCAGCAGCGGGGACAGGGAAGTCCTACAGCCCCAGCATTTT. This encodes CASSGDREVLQPQHF.

This clone turned up a few times. The genes are TRBV15 and TRBJ1-1; D may be TRBD1 (6 bases). V lost 0 bases and J 0 bases, leaving 14 bases between the germline ends. The CDR3 runs 17 residues. Germline CDR1 is LNHNV and CDR2 is YYDKDF (reference sequence). The CDR3 region is CATSRDDTGNMNTEAFF. The CDR3 DNA reads TGTGCCACCAGCAGAGATGATACAGGGAACATGAACACTGAAGCTTTCTTT.

This clone has just one count. The chain is built from TRBV18 and TRBJ1-2; D gene uncertain. Trimming took 2 bases from V and 9 from J, leaving 10 bases between them. The CDR3 sequence is 12 residues long. In germline, CDR1 is KGHSH, CDR2 LQKENI. CDR3 DNA: TGTGCCAGCTCACCAGATCGGAGGAGCTACACCTTC. Protein: CASSPDRRSYTF.

This chain links TRBV27 with TRBJ1-4; no definite D call. V lost 5 bases to trimming and J lost 5 bases, with 12 bases between them. CDR1 MNHEY and CDR2 SMNVEV come from the germline V gene (reference sequence). The CDR3 is 14 amino acids. CDR3 residues: CASSRRRVNEKLFF. CDR3 DNA: TGTGCCAGCAGTCGCCGACGGGTGAATGAAAAACTGTTTTTT.

This clone occurred a few times. The chain is built from TRBV10-1 and TRBJ2-1; perhaps TRBD1 as D (5 bases). Looked up from germline, CDR1 is WNHNN and CDR2 is SYGVQD (reference sequence). The CDR3 runs to 12 residues. With 6 bases removed from V and 11 bases from J, the gap between germline ends came to 14 bases. CDR3 nucleotides: TGCGCCAGCAGGAGGACGACAGCGAAGCAGTTCTTC. It codes for CASRRTTAKQFF.